The 30 T cell receptor beta chains presented below share a single source sample, sequenced in a study of T cells in Graves' hyperthyroidism and ophthalmopathy. Researchers amplified the TCR beta CDR3 regions from RNA transcripts. The TCR CDR3 was amplified in a first-round RT-PCR using the HTBI primer set. Each CDR3 protein is one row after TCRdb ran MiXCR on the multiplex PCR reads. The profile shows 300,000 to 500,000 distinct CDR3 sequences, around 15% of them singletons. Sequenced sample: blood. These receptor sequences come from a man in his forties or fifties with Graves' ophthalmopathy.

This clonotype was recorded at least ten times. The V call is TRBV11-1, the J call TRBJ2-7; D assignment may be TRBD1 or TRBD2 (5 bases each). Trimming left V 5 bases short and J 6 bases short, with 17 bases between. Germline V gene lookup returns CDR1 SGHAT and CDR2 FQDESV (reference sequence). CDR3 length equals 14 residues. CDR3 bases: TGTGCCAGCAGCCCAGGGACCTCTCTTACCGAGCAGTACTTC. Its protein product is CASSPGTSLTEQYF.

As to this clonotype: The junction departs from the called germline gene at one end, perhaps through a read error. The V call is TRBV2, the J call TRBJ2-1, with D unresolved. Germline loops: CDR1 SNHLY, CDR2 FYNNEI. The CDR3 contains 11 residues. The CDR3 DNA reads as TGTGCCAGCAGTGACGCCGTTTTAAATATCTTC. It specifies CASSDAVLNIF.

At least ten counts were recorded for this clonotype. The chain combines TRBV20-1 with TRBJ2-7, with 8 bases that match TRBD1. Germline V gene sequence: CDR1 DFQATT, CDR2 SNEGSKA (reference sequence). This CDR3 comprises 14 residues. With 6 bases clipped from V and 3 bases from J, the junction kept 10 bases outside the gene matches. CDR3 residues: CSAEGQDAVYEQYF. In nucleotides, the CDR3 is TGCAGTGCCGAGGGACAGGACGCGGTCTACGAGCAGTACTTC.

Ten or more counts support this clonotype. V usage is TRBV13 and J usage is TRBJ2-1; D uncertain. V was trimmed by 0 bases and J by 6 bases, leaving 6 bases between them. CDR1 is PRHDT, CDR2 FYEKMQ, per germline (reference sequence). There are 13 residues in the CDR3. The CDR3 is CASSLGRSNEQFF. The CDR3 DNA reads as TGTGCCAGCAGCTTAGGGCGGAGCAATGAGCAGTTCTTC. The variable domain in full, completed from reference TRBV13 and TRBJ2-1, reads AAGVIQSPRHLIKEKRETATLKCYPIPRHDTVYWYQQGPGQDPQFLISFYEKMQSDKGSIPDRFSAQQFSDYHSELNMSSLELGDSALYFCASSLGRSNEQFFGPGTRLTVL.

The table lists this clonotype with many counts. J is TRBJ2-1 and V is TRBV12-3 or TRBV12-4, with D perhaps matching TRBD1 or TRBD2 (7 bases each). Trimming removed 7 bases at V and 4 bases at J, with 20 bases between. The CDR3 length is 16 residues. As DNA, the CDR3 is TGTGCCAGCAAGGCAGGGGGGGCTGGGGTTTACAATGAGCAGTTCTTC. Protein: CASKAGGAGVYNEQFF.

This clonotype was seen at least ten times. J is TRBJ2-1 and V is TRBV28; a possible D gene is TRBD2 (7 bases). Trimming removed 6 bases at V and 1 base at J, with 16 bases between. Germline V gene lookup returns CDR1 MDHEN and CDR2 SYDVKM. The CDR3 is made up of 16 amino acids. In nucleotides, the CDR3 is TGTGCCAGCAGGGAGGGGGGGCTTGCGTCCTACAATGAGCAGTTCTTC. Amino acid sequence: CASREGGLASYNEQFF.

The table lists this clonotype with a few counts. The chain has TRBV12-5 and TRBJ1-2, with a tentative D call TRBD1 (6 bases). The CDR3 runs 15 residues. Trimming shortened V by 2 bases and J by 8 bases, and 18 bases separated the two germline ends. In germline, CDR1 is LGHNT, CDR2 FRNRAP. The CDR3 DNA reads as TGTGCTAGTGGTTTGACGTCAGGGGACTTTTGGGGCTACACCTTC. It specifies CASGLTSGDFWGYTF.

The sample holds a few counts of this clonotype. The junction departs from germline at one end; a sequencing error may be responsible. V and J are TRBV4-3 and TRBJ2-5; 11 bases are shared with TRBD1. The CDR3 totals 16 residues. Germline lookup yields CDR1 LGHNA and CDR2 YSLEER. The CDR3 coding sequence is TGCGCCAGCAGCCGCCCACGGACAGGGGGCGCAGAGACTCAGTACTTC. It yields the protein CASSRPRTGGAETQYF.

This clonotype was found many times. V is TRBV24-1 and J is TRBJ1-1; no definite D call. The germline V and J ends were trimmed by 10 bases and 0 bases, with 5 bases remaining between them. The CDR3 consists of 11 residues. The germline CDR1 and CDR2 sequences are KGHDR and SFDVKD. This CDR3 reads CATALNTEAFF. The CDR3 nucleotides read TGTGCCACAGCACTGAACACTGAAGCTTTCTTT.

This chain links TRBV18 with TRBJ1-6, with TRBD1 matching 8 bases. Germline V lookup: CDR1 KGHSH, CDR2 LQKENI. The junction had 13 bases not matched to a gene; V was cut back by 4 bases and J by 5 bases. This CDR3 is 18 amino acids long. The CDR3 DNA follows: TGTGCCAGCTCACTTCGTCGCCAGGGGGCTGCCAATAATTCACCCCTCCACTTT. Encoded protein: CASSLRRQGAANNSPLHF. The full variable domain, completed using reference TRBV18 and TRBJ1-6, is NAGVMQNPRHLVRRRGQEARLRCSPMKGHSHVYWYRQLPEEGLKFMVYLQKENIIDESGMPKERFSAEFPKEGPSILRIQQVVRGDSAAYFCASSLRRQGAANNSPLHFGNGTRLTVT.

This rearrangement joins TRBV30 to TRBJ1-5; 7 bases are shared with TRBD1. CDR3 size: 14 residues. Germline trimming cut 4 bases from V and 3 bases from J; bases unmatched to any gene: 6. Germline V gives CDR1 GTSNPN, CDR2 SVGIG (reference sequence). As DNA, the CDR3 is TGTGCCTGGAATGAAGGGGGCGACAATCAGCCCCAGCATTTT. It translates to CAWNEGGDNQPQHF. Full variable domain (rest looked up from reference TRBV30 and TRBJ1-5): SQTIHQWPATLVQPVGSPLSLECTVEGTSNPNLYWYRQAAGRGLQLLFYSVGIGQISSEVPQNLSASRPQDRQFILSSKKLLLSDSGFYLCAWNEGGDNQPQHFGDGTRLSIL.

This clonotype appeared a few times. At one end the junction does not follow the germline gene, possibly because of a read error. J is TRBJ2-3 and V is TRBV12-5; 10 positions match TRBD2. Looked up from germline, CDR1 is LGHNT and CDR2 is FRNRAP. The CDR3 has 18 residues. The CDR3 spells CVSGSPGLADSSTDTQYF. The CDR3 coding sequence is TGTGTTAGTGGTTCTCCCGGACTAGCGGACTCTAGCACAGATACGCAGTATTTT.

This clonotype was observed a few times. A much more abundant neighbour one base away suggests this may be a read error. This chain uses TRBV11-2 with TRBJ2-7; tentatively, D is TRBD2 (5 bases). In germline, CDR1 is SGHAT, CDR2 FQNNGV. This CDR3 comprises 15 residues. CDR3 loop: CTSSQGGYPPYEQYF. In nucleotides, the CDR3 is TGTACCAGCAGCCAAGGCGGGTATCCCCCTTACGAGCAGTACTTC. The full variable domain, completed using reference TRBV11-2 and TRBJ2-7, is EAGVAQSPRYKIIEKRQSVAFWCNPISGHATLYWYQQILGQGPKLLIQFQNNGVVDDSQLPKDRFSAERLKGVDSTLKIQPAKLEDSAVYLCTSSQGGYPPYEQYFGPGTRLTVT.

This clonotype was recorded at least ten times. The chain carries TRBV5-1 and TRBJ2-7; 8 bases align to TRBD2. The ends lost 6 bases at V and 3 bases at J; junction bases unmatched: 8. The CDR3 is made up of 14 amino acids. CDR1 is SGHRS and CDR2 is YFSETQ in the germline V gene. The CDR3 reads CASTSGSQNYEQYF. The CDR3 DNA reads TGCGCCAGCACAAGCGGGAGCCAAAACTACGAGCAGTACTTC.

This clonotype was counted many times. The chain recombines TRBV12-3 or TRBV12-4 with TRBJ2-3; D ambiguous. V lost 1 base and J 5 bases, leaving 16 bases between the germline ends. This CDR3 has 16 amino acids. The CDR3 region has the DNA TGTGCCAGCAGTTTAGGAGGCCAATTGTTGGTAGATACGCAGTATTTT. Translation gives CASSLGGQLLVDTQYF.

Only a few counts were recorded for this clonotype. The V gene is TRBV6-5, the J gene TRBJ2-3; 13 bases match TRBD2. The germline V gene encodes CDR1 MNHEY and CDR2 SVGAGI. The V and J ends lost 3 bases and 8 bases, in that order; junction bases with no gene match: 14. The CDR3 is made up of 18 amino acids. CDR3 nucleotide sequence: TGTGCCAGCAGTTATTTCGGGACTAGCGGGGAGACGCGGGGTACGCAGTATTTT. Protein sequence: CASSYFGTSGETRGTQYF.

This clonotype was seen at least ten times. The genes are TRBV29-1 and TRBJ2-7; 11 nucleotides line up with TRBD1. Germline lookup yields CDR1 SQVTM and CDR2 ANQGSEA. The V and J ends lost 6 bases and 6 bases, in that order; junction bases with no gene match: 10. This CDR3 has 14 residues. The CDR3 here is CSVRTGGSGGEQYF. The DNA for the CDR3 is TGCAGCGTACGGACAGGGGGCAGCGGTGGCGAGCAGTACTTC.

This clonotype has at least ten counts. The chain uses TRBV20-1 and TRBJ2-7; TRBD1 aligns across 11 bases. This CDR3 contains 14 residues. The V and J ends lost 2 bases and 6 bases, in that order; junction bases with no gene match: 6. Germline V lookup: CDR1 DFQATT, CDR2 SNEGSKA (reference sequence). Written as DNA, the CDR3 is TGCAGTGCTAGAACCGGGACAGGGGGACCCGAGCAGTACTTC. Its translation: CSARTGTGGPEQYF.

This clonotype was picked up many times. The J gene is TRBJ1-2, the V gene TRBV3-1; TRBD1 might be the D (6 bases). The length of the CDR3 is 12 residues. Germline V gene data show CDR1 as LGHDT and CDR2 as YNNKEL (reference sequence). V was pared by 6 bases and J by 5 bases, with 10 bases between. This chain's CDR3 is CASSQDRYGYTF. CDR3 coding DNA: TGTGCCAGCAGTCAGGACAGATATGGCTACACCTTC.

This clonotype has a count of ten or more. The chain uses TRBV18 and TRBJ2-7, with TRBD2 as a possible D gene (6 bases). Germline CDR1 KGHSH, CDR2 LQKENI. Trimming removed 3 bases at V and 7 bases at J, with 16 bases between. This CDR3 has 14 residues. This chain's CDR3 is CASSPASAHLEQYF. The CDR3 DNA reads as TGTGCCAGCTCACCGGCTAGCGCGCACCTAGAGCAGTACTTC.

This clonotype was observed many times. The J gene is TRBJ1-1, the V gene TRBV12-3 or TRBV12-4; weak D call: TRBD1 (5 bases). V dropped 6 bases and J dropped 4 bases, with 12 bases sitting between them. CDR3 size: 13 residues. CDR3 coding DNA: TGTGCCAGCAGCAAAGGGGTGGCCACTGAAGCTTTCTTT. This encodes CASSKGVATEAFF.

The rearrangement joins TRBV6-5 to TRBJ2-5; D gene ambiguous. Germline CDR1 reads MNHEY; CDR2 reads SVGAGI. The V end lost 2 bases, the J end lost 2 bases, and 15 bases lay between the germline ends. CDR3 length: 16 amino acids. CDR3 region: CASSYAGPLNQETQYF. CDR3 DNA: TGTGCCAGCAGTTACGCAGGACCACTTAATCAAGAGACCCAGTACTTC.

There are many counts of this clonotype. V and J are TRBV5-1 and TRBJ2-1, with D possibly being TRBD2 (5 bases). Germline CDR1 is SGHRS and CDR2 is YFSETQ. The CDR3 is 14 residues long. Trimming cost V 2 bases and J 5 bases, with 11 bases left between them. CDR3 in DNA: TGCGCCAGCAGCTTCGCAACTAGAAACAATGAGCAGTTCTTC. It codes for CASSFATRNNEQFF.

This clonotype appeared many times. The rearrangement links TRBV30 to TRBJ2-7; 7 bases line up with TRBD2. The V gene end was trimmed by 3 bases and the J gene end by 2 bases; junction bases not matched to a gene: 7. This CDR3 is 14 amino acids long. Looked up from germline, CDR1 is GTSNPN and CDR2 is SVGIG (reference sequence). CDR3 DNA sequence: TGTGCCTGGAGCGGGAGGAGAAGCCCCTACGAGCAGTACTTC. Translating gives CAWSGRRSPYEQYF.

This clonotype occurred many times. The rearrangement joins TRBV6-1 to TRBJ2-4; D possibly uses TRBD1 or TRBD2 (5 bases each). Germline V gene data show CDR1 as MNHNS and CDR2 as SASEGT. The CDR3 length is 15 residues. Trimming took off 5 bases at V and 0 bases at J, with 11 bases between the two ends. The CDR3 coding sequence is TGTGCCAGCAGTCAACAGGACTTAGCCAAAAACATTCAGTACTTC. It encodes CASSQQDLAKNIQYF.

This clonotype was recorded at least ten times. This sequence joins TRBV18 and TRBJ2-1; 13 bases match TRBD2. In germline, CDR1 is KGHSH, CDR2 LQKENI. V dropped 6 bases and J dropped 2; count of bases not matched to a gene: 13. This CDR3 has 19 residues. Written as DNA, the CDR3 is TGTGCCAGCTCTACTAGTTGGACTAGCGGGAGTGAGCCCTACAATGAGCAGTTCTTC. Residues: CASSTSWTSGSEPYNEQFF.

The sample holds many counts of this clonotype. The chain has TRBV20-1 and TRBJ2-1, with TRBD2 matching 8 bases. Trimming took 2 bases from V and 0 from J; bases not matched to a gene: 3. The CDR3 runs to 15 residues. Germline assignment: CDR1 DFQATT and CDR2 SNEGSKA (reference sequence). CDR3 sequence: CSARLSGSSYNEQFF. CDR3 DNA: TGCAGTGCTAGACTAAGCGGGAGCTCCTACAATGAGCAGTTCTTC.

This clonotype was recorded many times. The rearrangement links TRBV3-1 to TRBJ2-7; D is undetermined. V was pared by 4 bases and J by 2 bases, with 21 bases between. The CDR3 is made up of 17 amino acids. In germline, CDR1 is LGHDT, CDR2 YNNKEL (reference sequence). The CDR3 sequence is CASSRLPGLAGTYEQYF. The CDR3, as DNA: TGTGCCAGCAGCCGCCTCCCCGGCCTGGCCGGCACCTACGAGCAGTACTTC.

This clonotype was seen repeatedly, ten times or more. V and J are TRBV20-1 and TRBJ2-2; D remains unclear. V gave up 1 base and J gave up 1 base, with 13 bases separating them. The CDR3 sequence is 16 residues long. Germline values: CDR1 DFQATT, CDR2 SNEGSKA (reference sequence). In DNA form, the CDR3 reads TGCAGTGCTAGAGTTCTAACACATCGGAACACCGGGGAGCTGTTTTTT. Amino acid sequence: CSARVLTHRNTGELFF.

This clonotype was seen many times. The chain links TRBV20-1 to TRBJ1-4; D is perhaps TRBD1 (5 bases). With 0 bases removed from V and 8 bases from J, the gap between germline ends came to 13 bases. The V gene's germline CDR1 is DFQATT and CDR2 SNEGSKA (reference sequence). The CDR3 is 14 residues long. The CDR3 loop reads CSARDGRVGEKLFF. The CDR3 DNA sequence: TGCAGTGCTAGAGATGGCAGGGTTGGGGAAAAACTGTTTTTT.